This T cell receptor (beta chain) was profiled in a study of cytomegalovirus exposure and HLA in healthy donors. Across the whole study: The approximately 120 validation repertoires matched the approximately 700 first-cohort repertoires in platform, a later analysis reported.

This clone was observed a handful of times. The table came from immunoSEQ multiplex PCR; TCRdb's copy has only in-frame clones and leaves some out. The sample shows some 98,000 clones, more than 75% of them seen only once. The junction had 4 bases not matched to a gene; V was cut back by 0 bases and J by 2 bases. The CDR3 loop spans 15 amino acids. The germline gives CDR1 ENHRY, CDR2 SYGVKD. It was the roughly 120-subject validation cohort, separate from the roughly 700-subject first cohort, to which the donors belonged. The TCR was taken from a man aged 18 to 29 in good health and CMV-seropositive. J is TRBJ2-7 and V is TRBV10-3; 7 nucleotides align to TRBD1. The sample comprised PBMCs. Here the CDR3 reads CAISESETGTYEQYF. The CDR3 DNA reads TGTGCCATCAGTGAGTCCGAGACAGGGACCTACGAGCAGTACTTC.